Shown below are 2 T cell receptor beta chains from a single sample sequenced in a study of OX40 agonist ivuxolimab in advanced cancers. TCRdb's table, derived via immunoSEQ multiplex PCR, lists solely in-frame clones and lacks some. The table has about 80,000 clones, around 86% seen once. The sample in question was CD4+ or CD8+ T cells sorted from blood, obtained in a trial of the OX40 agonist ivuxolimab. The receptor set was obtained from an adult with an advanced solid tumor such as melanoma, head and neck, liver or kidney cancer.

V is TRBV5-1 and J is TRBJ2-3, with 13 bases fitting TRBD2. The CDR3 extends over 15 amino acids. The V segment lost 6 bases and the J segment 4 bases; nucleotides outside the gene matches: 5. CDR1 is SGHRS, CDR2 YFSETQ, per germline. The CDR3 DNA reads as TGCGCCAGCACTCAGACTAGCGGGAGGTCAGATACGCAGTATTTT. As protein: CASTQTSGRSDTQYF.

The chain couples TRBV5-1 to TRBJ1-4; D gene ambiguous. The CDR3 is 14 amino acids. Between the trimmed V and J ends, which lost 7 bases and 1 base, there was a span of 11 bases. Germline V CDR1 and CDR2: SGHRS, YFSETQ. The CDR3 sequence: CASGSGETNEKLFF. DNA for the CDR3: TGCGCCAGCGGGTCCGGAGAAACTAATGAAAAACTGTTTTTT.